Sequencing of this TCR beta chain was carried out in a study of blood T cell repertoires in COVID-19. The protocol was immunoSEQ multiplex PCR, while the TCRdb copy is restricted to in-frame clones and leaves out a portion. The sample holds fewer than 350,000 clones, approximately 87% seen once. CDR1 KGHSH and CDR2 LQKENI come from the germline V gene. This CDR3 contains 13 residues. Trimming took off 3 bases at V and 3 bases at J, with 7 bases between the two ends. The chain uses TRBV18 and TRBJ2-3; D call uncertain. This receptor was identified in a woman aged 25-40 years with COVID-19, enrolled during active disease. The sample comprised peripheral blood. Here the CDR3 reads CASSPARTDTQYF. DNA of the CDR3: TGTGCCAGCTCACCGGCGAGGACAGATACGCAGTATTTT.